This TCR beta chain was observed in a study of OX40 agonist ivuxolimab in advanced cancers. About the study as a whole: Ivuxolimab was a fully human IgG2 agonistic monoclonal antibody targeting the costimulatory receptor OX40 (CD134). Three dose-escalation patients achieved partial responses, one with hepatocellular carcinoma and two with cutaneous melanoma. Of the 50 to 55 patients in dose escalation, approximately 20 had hepatocellular carcinoma, some 15 had melanoma, 9 had renal cell carcinoma and 9 had head and neck cancer. In the dose-escalation cohort, approximately 80% of patients were male, and the mean age was approximately 60 years with a range of about 20 to 80. Patients were allowed to have had prior anti-PD-1, anti-PD-L1 or anti-CTLA-4 therapy, and roughly 40% of the dose-escalation patients had previously received checkpoint inhibitors. The point of sequencing TCRbeta in the periphery was to test whether ivuxolimab changed TCR sequence diversity and drove clonal T-cell expansion. Intravenous ivuxolimab was administered to patients every 2 weeks at six dose levels: 0.01, 0.1, 0.3, 1.5, 3 and 10 mg/kg. The paper reports the monotherapy dose-escalation portion (N of about 50 patients) of the phase I ivuxolimab trial. The study at large found these results: The antigen specificity of the peripheral T cells that underwent clonal expansion was not determined. In the 0.1-3.0 mg/kg groups, partial responders had among the lowest normalized peripheral clonal expansion, particularly in CD8+ T cells. On average, CD8+ T cells showed more expanded clones than CD4+ T cells after ivuxolimab. At doses of 0.1 to 3.0 mg/kg, clonal expansion of both CD4+ and CD8+ T cells in blood was seen between baseline and week 6. Low levels of normalized T-cell clonal expansion were also seen in some patients who did not respond.

To sequence the TCRbeta CDR3 region, genomic DNA was isolated from the sorted cells. TCRbeta CDR3 regions were sequenced using the immunoSEQ Assay. TCRdb's version of the immuneACCESS table is confined to in-frame rearrangements and falls short of the full clone set. An unresolved V gene accounts for under half of the shortfall where checked; the remainder is of unknown origin. For this sample the table gives about 55,000 clones, of which 70% to 85% were detected only once. The ten largest clones represent roughly 6% of the sample. As to this clone: Its specific antigen is unknown. Per-base qualities were not stored, and no clone one base away is much larger.

V and J are truncated by 7 bases and 0 bases respectively, leaving an intervening sequence of 10 bases. The germline V gene encodes CDR1 MNHEY and CDR2 SMNVEV (reference sequence). Inclusive of the bounding cysteine and phenylalanine, the CDR3 is 15 residues long. This entry keeps only the CDR3 DNA: 45 bases, framed from base 1. The trial excluded patients who had a history of autoimmune disease or who were on systemic immunosuppression. Peripheral blood for TCR sequencing was collected from all dose cohorts at baseline, on cycle 4 day 1, and on cycle 7 day 1. The samples were drawn from a first-in-human, open-label, multicenter phase I dose-escalation trial of ivuxolimab. The trial enrolled adults with locally advanced or metastatic head and neck squamous cell, hepatocellular, melanoma or renal cell carcinoma. Before TCR sequencing, CD4+ and CD8+ T cells were separately sorted from peripheral blood.

Recombination joined TRBV27 with TRBJ2-6; the D gene is possibly TRBD2, with 5 bases matching. This receptor was obtained from an adult with an advanced solid tumor such as melanoma, head and neck, liver or kidney cancer. The starting material was CD4+ or CD8+ T cells sorted from blood, obtained in a trial of the OX40 agonist ivuxolimab. The DNA sequence follows: TGTGCCAGCACCGGACTGGGCTCTGGGGCCAACGTCCTGACTTTC. Its translation is CASTGLGSGANVLTF.